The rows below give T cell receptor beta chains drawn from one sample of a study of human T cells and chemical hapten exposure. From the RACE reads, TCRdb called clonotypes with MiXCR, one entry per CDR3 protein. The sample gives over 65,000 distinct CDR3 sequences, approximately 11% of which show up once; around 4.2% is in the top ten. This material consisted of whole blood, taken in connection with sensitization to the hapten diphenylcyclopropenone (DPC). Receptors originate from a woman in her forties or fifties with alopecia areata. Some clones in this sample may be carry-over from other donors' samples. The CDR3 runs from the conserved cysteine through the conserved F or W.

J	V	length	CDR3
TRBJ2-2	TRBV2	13	CASRQEHTGELFF
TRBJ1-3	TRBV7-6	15	CASSLNPSSGNTIYF
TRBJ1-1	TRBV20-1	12	CSARDGGTEAFF
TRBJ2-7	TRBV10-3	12	CAITNRGGEQYF
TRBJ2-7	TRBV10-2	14	CASSEQGQGNEQYF
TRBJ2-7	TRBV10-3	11	CAISTAWEQYF
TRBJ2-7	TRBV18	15	CASSRPGQTYYEQYF
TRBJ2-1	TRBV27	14	CASATVDTYNERFF
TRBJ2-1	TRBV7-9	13	CASSPGPYDEQFF
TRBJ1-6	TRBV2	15	CASSVARAGYSPLHF
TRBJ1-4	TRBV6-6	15	CASSWGQATNEKLFF
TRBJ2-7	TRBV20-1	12	CSGQPAAYEQYF
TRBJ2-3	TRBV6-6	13	CASTLEGTDTQYF
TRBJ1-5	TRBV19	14	CASEEQGTNQPQHF
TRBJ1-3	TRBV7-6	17	CASSLARTLSSGNTIYF
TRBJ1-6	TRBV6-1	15	CASSRDRVSSSPLHF
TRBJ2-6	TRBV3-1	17	CASSRGSGLSGANVLTF
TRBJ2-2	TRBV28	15	CASSSPGSNTGELFF
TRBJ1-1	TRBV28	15	CASSFRGQPNTEAFF
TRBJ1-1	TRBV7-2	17	CASSLRRGRGVHTEAFF
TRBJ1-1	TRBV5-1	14	CASSGGQPNTEAFF
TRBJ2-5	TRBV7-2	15	CASSLARLGRETQYF
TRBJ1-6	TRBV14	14	CASSQGRQNSPLHF
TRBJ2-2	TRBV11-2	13	CASSPSNTGELFF
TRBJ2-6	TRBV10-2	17	CASSNGLAGAGANVLTF
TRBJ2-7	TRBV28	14	CASSYGLGRNEQYF
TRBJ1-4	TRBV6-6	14	CASSGQATNEKLFF
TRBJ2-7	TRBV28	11	CASRALNEQYF
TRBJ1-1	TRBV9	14	CASRAGTGNLEAFF